This T cell receptor beta chain was captured in a study of shared clonotypes between healthy human individuals. Study conclusions and caveats: Sequencing depth was a factor that was expected to affect clonotype sharing among donors.

The table came from immunoSEQ multiplex PCR; TCRdb's copy has only in-frame clones and leaves some out. The sample has some 2,000,000 clones, roughly 95% seen once. The CDR3 loop spans 15 amino acids. Trimming shortened V by 3 bases and J by 4 bases, and 14 bases separated the two germline ends. Germline CDR1 is MNHEY and CDR2 is SMNVEV (reference sequence). To note about this clone: Its antigen is unknown.

As defined, naive CD8 cells were CD45RO-negative and positively selected for CCR7, with terminally differentiated effector memory CD45RA+ cells excluded. The clonotype originates from a man aged 18 to 30 in good health. Sequencing was performed on naive CD8+ T cells sorted from blood. The rearrangement joins TRBV27 to TRBJ2-3; possibly TRBD2 for D (6 bases). CDR3 nucleotide sequence: TGTGCCAGCAGTTTTTTTGGAGGGTCCGCAGATACGCAGTATTTT. It specifies CASSFFGGSADTQYF.